This T cell receptor (beta chain) stems from a study of OX40 agonist ivuxolimab in advanced cancers. Regarding the study in general: Ivuxolimab was an agonistic, fully human IgG2 monoclonal antibody directed against OX40 (CD134), a costimulatory receptor. In the dose-escalation cohort, more than 80% of patients were male, and the mean age was around 65 years with a range of roughly 20 to 79. Of the roughly 51 dose-escalation patients, hepatocellular carcinoma was present in 19, melanoma in roughly 15, renal cell carcinoma in 9 and head and neck cancer in 9. Intravenous ivuxolimab was administered to patients every 2 weeks at six dose levels: 0.01, 0.1, 0.3, 1.5, 3 and 10 mg/kg. The paper describes the monotherapy dose-escalation part (N of about 50 patients) of the phase I trial of ivuxolimab. Partial responses occurred in three dose-escalation patients: two with cutaneous melanoma and one with hepatocellular carcinoma. Prior anti-PD-1, anti-PD-L1 or anti-CTLA-4 therapy was permitted, and 30% to 50% of dose-escalation patients had received checkpoint inhibitors. The point of sequencing TCRbeta in the periphery was to test whether ivuxolimab changed TCR sequence diversity and drove clonal T-cell expansion.

Genomic DNA was extracted from sorted cells for sequencing of the TCRbeta CDR3 region. The immunoSEQ Assay was used for sequencing of TCRbeta CDR3 regions. The immuneACCESS repertoire file appears here via TCRdb, limited to in-frame rearrangements. These files lack a portion of the clones; in checked studies, under half of the deficit traces to unresolved V genes, and the cause of the others is not known. The sample data list around 79,000 clones, and roughly 85% of these were observed just once. Together, the top ten hold roughly 4% of the sample. As to this clone: Its recognized antigen is unknown. Base qualities are not recorded, but no much larger clone differs from it by a single base.

From a lookup of the germline V gene, CDR1 and CDR2 are WSHSY and SAAADI. V loses 0 bases of germline sequence and J loses 4 bases, and the interval between the two ends is 13 bases. The CDR3, from cysteine to phenylalanine, totals 15 residues. Just CDR3 DNA is preserved here, 45 bases in frame from base 1. What the authors observed across the whole study: Antigen specificity was not determined for the clonally expanded peripheral T cells. Low levels of normalized T-cell clonal expansion were also seen in some patients who did not respond. At doses from 0.1 to 3.0 mg/kg, clonal expansion was seen in both CD4+ and CD8+ blood T cells between baseline and week 6. After ivuxolimab, CD8+ T cells had more expanded clones than CD4+ T cells on average. In the 0.1-3.0 mg/kg groups, partial responders were among the patients with the lowest normalized peripheral clonal expansion, particularly in CD8+ T cells.

Patients with autoimmune disease history or receiving systemic immunosuppression were excluded from the trial. Peripheral blood for TCR sequencing was collected from all dose cohorts at baseline, on cycle 4 day 1, and on cycle 7 day 1. Samples were obtained from an open-label, multicenter, first-in-human phase I dose-escalation trial of ivuxolimab. Adults with locally advanced or metastatic head and neck squamous cell, hepatocellular, melanoma or renal cell carcinoma were enrolled in the trial. Before TCR sequencing, CD4+ T cells and CD8+ T cells were sorted from peripheral blood as separate populations.

The sequence joins TRBV10-2 to TRBJ2-7; TRBD2 is a possible D gene, resting on 6 matching bases. This material consisted of CD4+ or CD8+ T cells sorted from blood, taken in a trial of the OX40 agonist ivuxolimab. This TCR came from an adult with an advanced solid tumor such as melanoma, head and neck, liver or kidney cancer. The CDR3 protein is CASSESGLALYEQYF. The DNA is TGCGCCAGCAGTGAGTCTGGGCTAGCGCTTTACGAGCAGTACTTC.